Listed below are T cell receptor beta chains from one sample, sequenced in a study of blood T cell repertoires in COVID-19. The data were produced by immunoSEQ multiplex PCR, yet TCRdb's version contains in-frame clones alone and is incomplete. Counted here are 150,000 to 200,000 clones, 80% to 95% occurring once; the ten biggest clones make up 0.53%. Sequenced input: peripheral blood. All receptors derive from a man aged 45-65 years with acute or convalescent COVID-19. Each CDR3 is given with its conserved first and last residue. D genes are given only for firm matches. Only part of the rows carry a size: once, few, many, or a class if the clone is expanded.

D gene	V gene	clone size	J gene	CDR3 DNA	CDR3 protein
.	TRBV7-9	.	TRBJ1-5	TGTGCCAGCAGCTTAGCCTCCAATCAGCCCCAGCATTTT	CASSLASNQPQHF
.	TRBV28	.	TRBJ1-1	TGTGCCAGCAGGAAGACAGAGTTGGGAGCTTTCTTT	CASRKTELGAFF
TRBD1	TRBV19	.	TRBJ1-5	TGTGCCAGTACTTCCGGGACAGGGGATTATAGCAATCAGCCCCAGCATTTT	CASTSGTGDYSNQPQHF
TRBD1	TRBV5-4	.	TRBJ2-7	TGTGCCAGCAGCCCACAGGGGGCCGGTTTTTACGAGCAGTACTTC	CASSPQGAGFYEQYF
.	TRBV4-1	.	TRBJ2-1	TGCGCCAGCAGCCACGGAGTGGGGGGATACAATGAGCAGTTCTTC	CASSHGVGGYNEQFF
TRBD1	TRBV6-1	.	TRBJ1-1	TGTGCCAGCAGTGAGCTTACGACAGGGAAAGCTTTCTTT	CASSELTTGKAFF
.	TRBV27	.	TRBJ1-5	TGTGCCAGCAGTTTTGGGATAGGGGGTCAGCCCCAGCATTTT	CASSFGIGGQPQHF
.	TRBV6-5	.	TRBJ1-1	TGTGCCAGCAGCGCGACCTGGGCCAACACTGAAGCTTTCTTT	CASSATWANTEAFF
.	TRBV5-4	.	TRBJ1-2	TGTGCCAGCAGCCCTATGAGGAGCACTAACTATGGCTACACCTTC	CASSPMRSTNYGYTF
.	TRBV6-4	once	TRBJ2-1	TGTGCCAGCAGTGACTCAACGGGAGTGAGCAATGAGCAGTTCTTC	CASSDSTGVSNEQFF
TRBD2	TRBV5-4	.	TRBJ2-5	TGTGCCAGCAGCTTTTTCGGGCTAGCGGGAGTTTCAGAGACCCAGTACTTC	CASSFFGLAGVSETQYF
TRBD1	TRBV7-6	few	TRBJ1-4	TGTGCCAGCAGCTCAGGGGACAGGGGAAAACTGTTTTTT	CASSSGDRGKLFF
.	TRBV29-1	.	TRBJ1-2	TGCAGCGTGGGCTTGGTTGGGGCTGGCTACGGCTACACCTTC	CSVGLVGAGYGYTF
.	TRBV19	.	TRBJ1-6	TGTGCCAGTAGTATGTCTGGGCTCTCGTCACCCCTCCACTTT	CASSMSGLSSPLHF
.	TRBV2	.	TRBJ1-1	TGTGCCAGCAGGTTTCGACAGGTCGCCGAAGCTTTCTTT	CASRFRQVAEAFF
.	TRBV28	.	TRBJ1-5	TGTGCCAGCAGTCCTGCCCGGGGTCAGCCCCAGCATTTT	CASSPARGQPQHF
.	TRBV29-1	.	TRBJ2-1	TGCAGTGGCCAAGTAGCAACAGGTCGGGAGCAGTTCTTC	CSGQVATGREQFF
TRBD1	TRBV19	.	TRBJ1-5	TGTGCCAGTAGCCACAGGGGGAATCAGCCCCAGCATTTT	CASSHRGNQPQHF
TRBD2	TRBV2	few	TRBJ2-1	TGTGCCAGCAGTGGGGGGGGGTTCGGTGAGCAGTTCTTC	CASSGGGFGEQFF
TRBD1	TRBV3-1/TRBV3-2	.	TRBJ2-4	TGTGCCAGCAATTCGGGACAGGGTCCCCTTCAGTACTTC	CASNSGQGPLQYF
TRBD1	TRBV2	.	TRBJ2-7	TGTGCCAGCAGGCTGGGACAGTACGAGCAGTACTTC	CASRLGQYEQYF
.	TRBV25-1	.	TRBJ2-1	TGTGCCAGCCAACAGGACGTTTACAATGAGCAGTTCTTC	CASQQDVYNEQFF
TRBD2	TRBV7-9	.	TRBJ2-4	TGTGCCAGCAGCTTAGGACTAGCTTTTCAGTACTTC	CASSLGLAFQYF
.	TRBV7-2	.	TRBJ2-1	TGTGCCAGCAGCCCAGGACAGTCCTACAATGAGCAGTTCTTC	CASSPGQSYNEQFF
.	TRBV21-1	.	TRBJ1-1	TGTGCCAGCAGCATATACAGGGAAACTCCTAACACTGAAGCTTTCTTT	CASSIYRETPNTEAFF
.	TRBV6-5	once	TRBJ2-1	TGTGCCAGCGGGGGCCTCTGGGGGAATGAGCAGTTCTTC	CASGGLWGNEQFF
.	TRBV6-5	.	TRBJ1-1	TGTGCCAGCAGTTACCAGCGGTATCTGAACACTGAAGCTTTCTTT	CASSYQRYLNTEAFF
.	TRBV27	.	TRBJ1-5	TGTGCCAGCAGGCTAGCTAGCAATCAGCCCCAGCATTTT	CASRLASNQPQHF
TRBD1	TRBV27	.	TRBJ2-1	TGTGCCAGCAGTTTATTTGAAGGCCGGGACAGTCTTTACAATGAGCAGTTCTTC	CASSLFEGRDSLYNEQFF
.	TRBV10-3	.	TRBJ1-2	TGTGCCATCAGGAATACAGGGTCCTATGGCTACACCTTC	CAIRNTGSYGYTF
.	TRBV19	.	TRBJ1-2	TGTGCCAGTAGTATCCAGGGGTATGGCTACACCTTC	CASSIQGYGYTF
.	TRBV27	.	TRBJ2-2	TGTGCCAGCATTCGGAAGGAGACCGGGGAGCTGTTTTTT	CASIRKETGELFF
.	TRBV6-5	.	TRBJ2-1	TGTGCCAGCACTCCGTGGGGGGGGGCCGGCGGTGAGCAGTTCTTC	CASTPWGGAGGEQFF
TRBD2	TRBV19	.	TRBJ2-1	TGTGCCAGTAGTATGGGACTAGAGATTGGGTATGAGCAGTTCTTC	CASSMGLEIGYEQFF
.	TRBV29-1	.	TRBJ1-2	TGCAGCGTTGAAGGGAGATACACCGGCTACACCTTC	CSVEGRYTGYTF
TRBD1	TRBV2	.	TRBJ2-1	TGTGCCAGCAGTGCCCGGGACAGGGGATGGAATGAGCAGTTCTTC	CASSARDRGWNEQFF
.	TRBV6-2/TRBV6-3	.	TRBJ1-2	TGTGCCAGCAGTTACCCGGAAGCGGGCTATGGCTACACCTTC	CASSYPEAGYGYTF
.	TRBV5-1	.	TRBJ2-1	TGCGCCAGCAGCTTAACGGATGAGCAGTTCTTC	CASSLTDEQFF
TRBD2	TRBV7-3	.	TRBJ2-3	TGTGCCAGCAGCACGGGACTAGCGGGGACAGATACGCAGTATTTT	CASSTGLAGTDTQYF
.	TRBV3-1/TRBV3-2	.	TRBJ1-1	TGTGCCAGCAGCCAGTTTTATTCCAGGGACATGAACACTGAAGCTTTCTTT	CASSQFYSRDMNTEAFF
.	TRBV18	.	TRBJ2-1	TGTGCCAGCTCGCTTAGTTTGAGCTCCTACAATGAGCAGTTCTTC	CASSLSLSSYNEQFF
TRBD1	TRBV11-2	.	TRBJ1-2	TGTGCCAGCAGCTTAGGGCAGGGGGCGTTAGGCTACACCTTC	CASSLGQGALGYTF
TRBD1	TRBV18	.	TRBJ1-6	TGTGCCAGCTCACACCTAGCAACAGGGGTAACTAATTCACCCCTCCACTTT	CASSHLATGVTNSPLHF
TRBD2	TRBV27	.	TRBJ2-7	TGTGCCAGCAGCCACAATCTAGCGGGAATCCACGAGCAGTACTTC	CASSHNLAGIHEQYF
.	TRBV29-1	.	TRBJ2-1	TGCAGCGTTGAAGTGTGGAGGGCGTTTGAGACTGAGCAGTTCTTC	CSVEVWRAFETEQFF
TRBD1	TRBV3-1/TRBV3-2	few	TRBJ1-4	TGTGCCAGCAGCTGGACAGGGGGACCTAATGAAAAACTGTTTTTT	CASSWTGGPNEKLFF
TRBD1	TRBV7-9	.	TRBJ1-2	TGTGCCATCCGGGACAGCCTTTTAAAATACACCTTC	CAIRDSLLKYTF
.	TRBV6-5	.	TRBJ1-2	TGTGCTACCGCTCCAGCGACGTACTATGGCTACACCTTC	CATAPATYYGYTF
TRBD1	TRBV4-2	.	TRBJ2-1	TGTGCCAGCAGCCAAGTGCAGGGGGCCTTATTGTACAATGAGCAGTTCTTC	CASSQVQGALLYNEQFF
.	TRBV19	.	TRBJ1-6	TGTGCCGTCTCCCGGGACAAGTATAATTCACCCCTCCACTTT	CAVSRDKYNSPLHF